The 28 T cell receptor beta chains in this list originate from one sample, sequenced in a study of T cell responses to AZD1222 COVID-19 vaccine. The table came from immunoSEQ multiplex PCR; TCRdb's copy has only in-frame clones and leaves some out. The sample contains approximately 160,000 clones, 92% of which appear only once. Source: peripheral blood, taken 28 days after the second AZD1222 dose. The receptors stem from an adult who received the AZD1222 COVID-19 vaccine.

V is TRBV6-1 and J is TRBJ2-1; D may be TRBD2 (6 bases). The length of the CDR3 is 14 residues. CDR1 and CDR2 (germline): MNHNS, SASEGT. V was shortened by 2 bases and J by 4 bases, with 9 bases between the two germline ends. The CDR3 region has the DNA TGTGCCAGCAGTGAACTCGGGAGTTACAATGAGCAGTTCTTC. Translated: CASSELGSYNEQFF.

This clone appeared a single time. The chain combines TRBV7-6 with TRBJ2-7; no firm D call. Trimming left V 4 bases short and J 3 bases short, with 13 bases between. Germline CDR1 reads SGHVS; CDR2 reads FNYEAQ. The CDR3 totals 14 residues. DNA of the CDR3: TGTGCCAGCAGCTCTTTTGGCCACGGCTACGAGCAGTACTTC. It is translated as CASSSFGHGYEQYF.

Notes on this clone: In the same sample, other DNA sequences code for this CDR3. The chain is built from TRBV18 and TRBJ1-2, with TRBD1 matching over 7 bases. Germline V gene lookup returns CDR1 KGHSH and CDR2 LQKENI. V trimming: 0 bases; J trimming: 4 bases; junction bases outside the gene matches: 2. This CDR3 comprises 14 residues. DNA for the CDR3: TGTGCCAGCTCACCACCGGGGGACAGCTATGGCTACACCTTC. It specifies CASSPPGDSYGYTF.

The V call is TRBV12-3 or TRBV12-4, the J call TRBJ1-1, with TRBD1 as a possible D gene (5 bases). CDR3 length equals 13 residues. Deletions cut 3 bases from V and 1 base from J, with 6 bases between. CDR3 coding DNA: TGTGCCAGCAGTTTCGGGGCGAACACTGAAGCTTTCTTT. As protein: CASSFGANTEAFF.

In this sample, this clone turned up once. The chain combines TRBV4-1 with TRBJ1-1; perhaps TRBD1 as D (6 bases). The germline V gene has CDR1 MGHRA and CDR2 YSYEKL. Trimming cost V 3 bases and J 0 bases, with 11 bases left between them. CDR3 length: 15 residues. The CDR3 DNA sequence: TGCGCCAGCAGCCAGATACAGGGTTTGAACACTGAAGCTTTCTTT. Amino acid sequence: CASSQIQGLNTEAFF.

The chain joins TRBV3-1 (or the pseudogene TRBV3-2) to TRBJ2-3, with D unclear. Germline lookup yields CDR1 LGHDT and CDR2 YNNKEL (reference sequence). V was shortened by 1 base and J by 1 base, with 15 bases between the two germline ends. The CDR3 consists of 17 residues. DNA for the CDR3: TGTGCCAGCAGCCAAGCCACTAAACCGAACTGCACAGATACGCAGTATTTT. Translated: CASSQATKPNCTDTQYF.

This chain uses TRBV4-2 with TRBJ1-5, with D perhaps matching TRBD1 (6 bases). Germline lookup yields CDR1 LGHNA and CDR2 YNFKEQ. The CDR3 consists of 14 residues. V dropped 2 bases and J dropped 7 bases, with 12 bases sitting between them. CDR3 region: CASSQRGAEQPQHF. CDR3 bases: TGTGCCAGCAGCCAACGGGGGGCGGAACAGCCCCAGCATTTT.

This chain connects TRBV10-1 to TRBJ2-2; no firm D call. The V gene's germline CDR1 is WNHNN and CDR2 SYGVQD (reference sequence). The V gene lost 6 bases and the J gene lost 0 bases, with 5 bases spanning the gap. CDR3 length: 13 residues. This chain's CDR3 is CASSWPNTGELFF. CDR3 nucleotide sequence: TGCGCCAGCAGCTGGCCGAACACCGGGGAGCTGTTTTTT.

This CDR3 is CASSAGGYAGYTF. The CDR3, as DNA: TGTGCCAGCAGCGCAGGCGGCTATGCTGGCTACACCTTC. The gene calls are TRBV25-1 and TRBJ1-2; D ambiguous. Trimming removed 6 bases at V and 7 bases at J, with 15 bases between. CDR1 is MGHDK and CDR2 is SYGVNS in the germline V gene. The length of the CDR3 is 13 residues.

The chain employs TRBV19 and TRBJ1-5; possible D gene TRBD1, 5 bases. The CDR3 loop spans 14 amino acids. V was shortened by 3 bases and J by 5 bases, with 11 bases between the two germline ends. Looked up from germline, CDR1 is LNHDA and CDR2 is SQIVND (reference sequence). The CDR3 region is CASSILGPDQPQHF. The CDR3 DNA reads TGTGCCAGTAGTATTCTGGGGCCCGATCAGCCCCAGCATTTT.

The chain employs TRBV11-2 and TRBJ2-3; 7 nucleotides agree with TRBD1. CDR1 SGHAT and CDR2 FQNNGV come from the germline V gene. Trimming cost V 1 base and J 5 bases; bases outside gene matches: 6. The CDR3 is 15 amino acids. The CDR3 sequence is CASSLGGTDRDTQYF. CDR3 in DNA: TGTGCCAGCAGCTTAGGTGGGACAGATAGAGATACGCAGTATTTT.

The chain employs TRBV9 and TRBJ2-1; 10 bases fit TRBD1. The trim removed 3 bases at V and 1 base at J, leaving 10 bases unmatched. The germline V gene has CDR1 SGDLS and CDR2 YYNGEE. This CDR3 spans 18 amino acids. CDR3 sequence (DNA): TGTGCCAGCAGCGCCGGGGGGACAGGGGCCCTATCCTACAATGAGCAGTTCTTC. Translating gives CASSAGGTGALSYNEQFF.

This chain connects TRBV4-1 to TRBJ1-2; 9 positions agree with TRBD1. There are 16 residues in the CDR3. The trim removed 1 base at V and 7 bases at J, leaving 10 bases unmatched. CDR1 and CDR2 from the germline V gene are MGHRA and YSYEKL. The CDR3 DNA reads TGCGCCAGCAGCCAAGGCTCGGACAGGGGATATGGTGGCTACACCTTC. Translation: CASSQGSDRGYGGYTF.

The V gene is TRBV3-1 (or the pseudogene TRBV3-2), the J gene TRBJ2-7; D tentatively fits TRBD1 or TRBD2 (5 bases each). V lost 0 bases and J lost 4, with 10 bases in between. The CDR3 is made up of 14 amino acids. The germline V gene encodes CDR1 LGHDT and CDR2 YNNKEL (reference sequence). The CDR3 is CASSQEGTRYEQYF. In DNA form, the CDR3 reads TGTGCCAGCAGCCAAGAGGGGACCCGATACGAGCAGTACTTC.

This clone was picked up one time. This chain's CDR3 is CATSRGTEQGAYGYTF. Written as DNA, the CDR3 is TGTGCCACCAGCAGAGGGACGGAACAGGGGGCCTATGGCTACACCTTC. This chain joins TRBV15 and TRBJ1-2; 9 bases are a match to TRBD1. The germline CDR1 and CDR2 sequences are LNHNV and YYDKDF (reference sequence). The V and J ends lost 1 base and 4 bases, in that order; junction bases with no gene match: 7. CDR3 length: 16 amino acids.

The gene calls are TRBV21-1 and TRBJ2-2; the table's D call, TRBD2, has no DNA check behind it. TRBV21-1 is marked as a pseudogene. This CDR3 spans 10 amino acids. CDR3 bases: TGTGCCAGTCTTACCGGGGAGCTGTTTTTT. This sequence encodes CASLTGELFF.

The genes are TRBV19 and TRBJ1-1; D remains unclear. The CDR3 length is 13 residues. V lost 3 bases, J lost 3 bases, and 8 bases lay in between. Germline V CDR1 and CDR2: LNHDA, SQIVND (reference sequence). CDR3 DNA: TGTGCCAGTAGTATGAGGGAGGACACTGAAGCTTTCTTT. It is translated as CASSMREDTEAFF.

The chain joins TRBV3-1 (or the pseudogene TRBV3-2) to TRBJ1-6; unclear D gene. CDR1 is LGHDT, CDR2 YNNKEL, per germline (reference sequence). The length of the CDR3 is 14 residues. Trimming removed 4 bases at V and 5 bases at J, with 9 bases between. CDR3 sequence (DNA): TGTGCCAGCAGCCCAACTTACCATAATTCACCCCTCCACTTT. This codes for CASSPTYHNSPLHF.

The V gene is TRBV3-1 (or the pseudogene TRBV3-2), the J gene TRBJ2-7, with 11 bases fitting TRBD2. V shed 3 bases, J shed 1 base, and the junction held 2 bases outside the gene matches. This CDR3 spans 15 amino acids. Germline V lookup: CDR1 LGHDT, CDR2 YNNKEL (reference sequence). Here the CDR3 reads CASSQGLAVSYEQYF. The CDR3 DNA is TGTGCCAGCAGCCAGGGACTAGCGGTTTCCTACGAGCAGTACTTC.

The genes are TRBV11-3 and TRBJ2-2, with D hard to call. Germline V gene data show CDR1 as SGHNT and CDR2 as YENEEA. With 4 bases removed from V and 6 bases from J, the gap between germline ends came to 9 bases. The CDR3 has 13 residues. In nucleotides, the CDR3 is TGTGCCAGCAGCTCCCCTCGCTCCGGGGAGCTGTTTTTT. This translates into CASSSPRSGELFF.

V and J are TRBV11-2 and TRBJ1-2; no definite D call. V was trimmed by 3 bases and J by 6 bases, leaving 11 bases between them. The CDR3 runs to 13 residues. Germline lookup yields CDR1 SGHAT and CDR2 FQNNGV. CDR3 protein: CASSFIQRDGYTF. The CDR3 DNA follows: TGTGCCAGCAGCTTCATTCAGAGGGATGGCTACACCTTC.

This clone showed up just a few times. This chain uses TRBV7-9 with TRBJ2-1; D tentatively fits TRBD1 or TRBD2 (5 bases each). The CDR3 extends over 15 amino acids. V lost 4 bases to trimming and J lost 4 bases, with 14 bases between them. CDR1 SEHNR and CDR2 FQNEAQ come from the germline V gene (reference sequence). CDR3 DNA: TGTGCCAGCAGCTACTCCGGGACGGGGTACAATGAGCAGTTCTTC. Translation: CASSYSGTGYNEQFF.

This chain joins TRBV25-1 and TRBJ1-5, with D perhaps TRBD1 (5 bases). V was clipped by 5 bases and J by 6 bases, with 17 bases between them. The CDR3 spans 15 residues. Looked up from germline, CDR1 is MGHDK and CDR2 is SYGVNS. CDR3 amino acids: CASSPPGGGSQPQHF. The CDR3 coding sequence is TGTGCCAGCAGTCCCCCGGGTGGGGGTAGTCAGCCCCAGCATTTT.

To note about this clone: Other DNA variants within this sample encode the same CDR3. This chain links TRBV12-5 with TRBJ2-7, with D maybe TRBD1 (8 bases). The CDR3 has 15 residues. V lost 4 bases and J lost 3, with 16 bases in between. The V gene's germline CDR1 is LGHNT and CDR2 FRNRAP. The CDR3 sequence is CASGSGQGLNYEQYF. The CDR3 DNA reads as TGTGCTAGTGGTTCTGGACAGGGACTAAACTACGAGCAGTACTTC.

The V call is TRBV4-2, the J call TRBJ1-4, with a tentative D call TRBD1 (5 bases). The germline V and J ends were trimmed by 4 bases and 2 bases, with 11 bases remaining between them. The CDR3 has 15 residues. Germline CDR1 and CDR2: LGHNA and YNFKEQ. For the CDR3, the DNA is TGTGCCAGCAGCCTCACGGGGGGGACTAATGAAAAACTGTTTTTT. Protein sequence: CASSLTGGTNEKLFF.

The gene calls are TRBV5-1 and TRBJ1-1, with D uncertain. The germline V gene has CDR1 SGHRS and CDR2 YFSETQ. V gave up 0 bases and J gave up 5 bases, with 14 bases separating them. The CDR3 has 15 amino acids. This chain's CDR3 is CASSLVGGSGTEAFF. The CDR3 nucleotides are TGCGCCAGCAGCTTGGTGGGCGGGAGCGGGACTGAAGCTTTCTTT.

This clone was counted once. The V gene is TRBV6-5, the J gene TRBJ1-2, with D unclear. Germline V CDR1 and CDR2: MNHEY, SVGAGI. V was clipped by 2 bases and J by 4 bases, with 11 bases between them. The CDR3 has 14 residues. In DNA form, the CDR3 reads TGTGCCAGCAGTTACCGGGGAGCGGGCTATGGCTACACCTTC. Translation: CASSYRGAGYGYTF.

The genes are TRBV6-5 and TRBJ2-2; D ambiguous. V lost 3 bases, J lost 4 bases, and 15 bases lay in between. Germline values: CDR1 MNHEY, CDR2 SVGAGI. The CDR3 extends over 16 amino acids. The CDR3 bases are TGTGCCAGCAGTTATCCCCGCCGTACGGGCACCGGGGAGCTGTTTTTT. As protein: CASSYPRRTGTGELFF.